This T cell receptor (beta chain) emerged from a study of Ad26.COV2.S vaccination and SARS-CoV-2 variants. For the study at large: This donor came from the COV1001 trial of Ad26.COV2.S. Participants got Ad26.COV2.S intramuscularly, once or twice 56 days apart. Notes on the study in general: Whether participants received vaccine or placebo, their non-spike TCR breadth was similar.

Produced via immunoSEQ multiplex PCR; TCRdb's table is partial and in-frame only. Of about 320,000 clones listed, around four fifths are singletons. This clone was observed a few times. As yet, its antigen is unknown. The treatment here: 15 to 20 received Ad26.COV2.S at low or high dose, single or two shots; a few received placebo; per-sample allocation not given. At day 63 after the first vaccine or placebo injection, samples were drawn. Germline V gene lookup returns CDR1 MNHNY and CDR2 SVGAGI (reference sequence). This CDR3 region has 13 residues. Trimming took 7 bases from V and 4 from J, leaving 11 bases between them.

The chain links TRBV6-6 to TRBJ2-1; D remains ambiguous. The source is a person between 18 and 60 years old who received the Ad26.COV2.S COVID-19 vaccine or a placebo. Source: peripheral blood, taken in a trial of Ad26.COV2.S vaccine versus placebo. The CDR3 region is CASTVTAYNEQFF. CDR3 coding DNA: TGTGCCAGCACCGTGACTGCGTACAATGAGCAGTTCTTC.